Reported below is one T cell receptor (beta chain). The antigen remains unidentified. The data belong to a study of identical twins. From the 5' RACE reads, TCRdb called clonotypes with MiXCR, one entry per CDR3 protein. This table holds hundreds of thousands of distinct CDR3 sequences, around 12% found once. Overall study results and limits: Sequences that were beta out-of-frame showed weaker excess twin sharing.

V was clipped by 5 bases and J by 1 base; unmatched bases: 5. The CDR3 contains 14 residues. Per germline, CDR1 DFQATT and CDR2 SNEGSKA (reference sequence). These data also featured in a second study, about yellow fever vaccine responses in identical twins. Turning to that study: Reportedly, the response of twins' T cells to the vaccine seemed partly convergent, partly personalized.

The TCR comes from a woman in her late teens or twenties in good health. Sequenced sample: PBMCs. The V gene is TRBV20-1, the J gene TRBJ2-5, with 9 bases aligning to TRBD2. Here the CDR3 DNA reads TGCAGTGCTCCCTCACTAGCGGGCCAAGAGACCCAGTACTTC. It yields the protein CSAPSLAGQETQYF.